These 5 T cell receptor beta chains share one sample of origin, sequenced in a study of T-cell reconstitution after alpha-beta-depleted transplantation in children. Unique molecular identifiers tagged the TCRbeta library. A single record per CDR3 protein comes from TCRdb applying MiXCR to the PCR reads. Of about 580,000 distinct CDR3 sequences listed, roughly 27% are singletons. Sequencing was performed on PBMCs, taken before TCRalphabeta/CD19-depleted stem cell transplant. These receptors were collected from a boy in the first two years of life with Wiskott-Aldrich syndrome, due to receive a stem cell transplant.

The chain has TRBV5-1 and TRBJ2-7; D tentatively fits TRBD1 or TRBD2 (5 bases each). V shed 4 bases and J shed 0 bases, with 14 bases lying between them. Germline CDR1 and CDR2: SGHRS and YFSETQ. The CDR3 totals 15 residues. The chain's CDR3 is CASSEGRAPSYEQYF. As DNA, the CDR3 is TGCGCCAGCAGCGAGGGGCGGGCCCCCTCCTACGAGCAGTACTTC.

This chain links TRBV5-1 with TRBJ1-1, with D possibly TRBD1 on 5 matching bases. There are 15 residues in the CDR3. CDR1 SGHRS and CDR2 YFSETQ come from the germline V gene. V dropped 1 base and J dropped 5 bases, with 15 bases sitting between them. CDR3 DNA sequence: TGCGCCAGCAGCTTGAAGGGACCTCCCGGTACTGAAGCTTTCTTT. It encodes CASSLKGPPGTEAFF.

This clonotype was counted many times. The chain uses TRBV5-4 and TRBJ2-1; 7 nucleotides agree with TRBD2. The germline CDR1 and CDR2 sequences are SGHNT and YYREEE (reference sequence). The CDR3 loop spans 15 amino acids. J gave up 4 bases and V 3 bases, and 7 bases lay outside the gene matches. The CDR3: CASSSRLAGYNEQFF. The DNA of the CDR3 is TGTGCCAGCAGCTCCCGACTAGCAGGATACAATGAGCAGTTCTTC.

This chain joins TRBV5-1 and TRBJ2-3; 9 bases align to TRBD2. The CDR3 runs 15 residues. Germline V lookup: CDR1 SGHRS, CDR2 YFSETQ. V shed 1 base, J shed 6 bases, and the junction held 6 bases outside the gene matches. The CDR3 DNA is TGCGCCAGCAGCTTGTTAGCGGGAGAAGAGGATACGCAGTATTTT. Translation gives CASSLLAGEEDTQYF.

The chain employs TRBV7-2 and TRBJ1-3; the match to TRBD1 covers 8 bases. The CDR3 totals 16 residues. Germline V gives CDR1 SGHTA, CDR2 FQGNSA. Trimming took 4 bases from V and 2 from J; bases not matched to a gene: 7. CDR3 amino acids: CASSSGQAIPGNTIYF. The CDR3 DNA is TGTGCCAGCAGCTCGGGACAGGCGATCCCTGGAAACACCATATATTTT.